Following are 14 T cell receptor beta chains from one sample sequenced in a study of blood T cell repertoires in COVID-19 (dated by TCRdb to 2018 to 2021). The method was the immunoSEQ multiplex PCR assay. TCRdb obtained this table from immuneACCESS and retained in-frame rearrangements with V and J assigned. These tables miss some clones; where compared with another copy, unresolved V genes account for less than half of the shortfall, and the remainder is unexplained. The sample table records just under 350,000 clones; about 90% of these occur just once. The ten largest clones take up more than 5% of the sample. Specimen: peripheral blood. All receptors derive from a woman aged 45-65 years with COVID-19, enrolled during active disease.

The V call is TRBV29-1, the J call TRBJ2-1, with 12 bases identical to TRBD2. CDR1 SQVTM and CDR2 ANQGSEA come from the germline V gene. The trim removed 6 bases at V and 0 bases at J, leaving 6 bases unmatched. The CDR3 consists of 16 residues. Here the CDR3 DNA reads TGCAGCGTGGGGGGACTAGCGGGTCTCTCCTACAATGAGCAGTTCTTC. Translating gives CSVGGLAGLSYNEQFF.

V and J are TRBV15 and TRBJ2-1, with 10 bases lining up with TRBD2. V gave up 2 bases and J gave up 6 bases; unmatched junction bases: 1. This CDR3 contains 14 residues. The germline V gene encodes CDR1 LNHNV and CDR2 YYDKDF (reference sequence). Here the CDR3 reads CATSRLAGVNEQFF. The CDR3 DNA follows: TGTGCCACCAGCAGACTAGCGGGAGTCAATGAGCAGTTCTTC.

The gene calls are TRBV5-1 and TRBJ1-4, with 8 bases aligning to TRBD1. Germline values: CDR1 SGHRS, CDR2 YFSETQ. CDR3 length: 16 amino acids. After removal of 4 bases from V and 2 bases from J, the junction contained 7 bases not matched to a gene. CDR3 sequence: CASSIGQGSTNEKLFF. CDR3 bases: TGCGCCAGCAGCATTGGACAGGGAAGTACTAATGAAAAACTGTTTTTT. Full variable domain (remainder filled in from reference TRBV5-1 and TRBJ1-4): KAGVTQTPRYLIKTRGQQVTLSCSPISGHRSVSWYQQTPGQGLQFLFEYFSETQRNKGNFPGRFSGRQFSNSRSEMNVSTLELGDSALYLCASSIGQGSTNEKLFFGSGTQLSVL.

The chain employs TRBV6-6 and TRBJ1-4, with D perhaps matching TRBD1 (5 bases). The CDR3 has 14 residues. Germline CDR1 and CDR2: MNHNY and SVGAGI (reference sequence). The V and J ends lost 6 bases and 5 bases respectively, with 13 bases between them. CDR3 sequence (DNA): TGTGCCAGCAGATCCGGGACTGACAATGAAAAACTGTTTTTT. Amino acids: CASRSGTDNEKLFF.

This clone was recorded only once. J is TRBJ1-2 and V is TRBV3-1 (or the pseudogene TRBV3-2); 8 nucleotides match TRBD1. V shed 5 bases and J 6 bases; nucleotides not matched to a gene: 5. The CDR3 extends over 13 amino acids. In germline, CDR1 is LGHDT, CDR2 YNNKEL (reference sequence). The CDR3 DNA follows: TGTGCCAGCAGCGAATACAGGGGGAATGGCTACACCTTC. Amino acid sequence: CASSEYRGNGYTF.

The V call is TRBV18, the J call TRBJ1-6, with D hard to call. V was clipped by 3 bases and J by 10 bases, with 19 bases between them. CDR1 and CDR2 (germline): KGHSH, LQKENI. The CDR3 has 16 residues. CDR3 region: CASSPTDAGIRSPLHF. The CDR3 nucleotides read TGTGCCAGCTCACCCACCGATGCGGGGATTCGCTCACCCCTCCACTTT. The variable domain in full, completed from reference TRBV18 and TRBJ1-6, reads NAGVMQNPRHLVRRRGQEARLRCSPMKGHSHVYWYRQLPEEGLKFMVYLQKENIIDESGMPKERFSAEFPKEGPSILRIQQVVRGDSAAYFCASSPTDAGIRSPLHFGNGTRLTVT.

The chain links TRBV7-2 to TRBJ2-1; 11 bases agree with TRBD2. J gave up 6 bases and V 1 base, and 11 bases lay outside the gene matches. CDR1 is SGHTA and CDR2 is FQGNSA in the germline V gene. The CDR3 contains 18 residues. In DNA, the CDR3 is TGTGCCAGCAGCTTAGGACTAGCGGGGAGCCCCCAGGGCAATGAGCAGTTCTTC. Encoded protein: CASSLGLAGSPQGNEQFF.

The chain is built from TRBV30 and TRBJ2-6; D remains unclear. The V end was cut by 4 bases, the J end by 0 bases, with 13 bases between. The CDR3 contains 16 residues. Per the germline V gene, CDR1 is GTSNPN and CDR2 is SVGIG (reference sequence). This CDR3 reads CAWTFVRSSGANVLTF. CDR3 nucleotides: TGTGCCTGGACCTTCGTTCGGAGCTCTGGGGCCAACGTCCTGACTTTC. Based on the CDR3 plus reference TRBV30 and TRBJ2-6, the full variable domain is SQTIHQWPATLVQPVGSPLSLECTVEGTSNPNLYWYRQAAGRGLQLLFYSVGIGQISSEVPQNLSASRPQDRQFILSSKKLLLSDSGFYLCAWTFVRSSGANVLTFGAGSRLTVL.

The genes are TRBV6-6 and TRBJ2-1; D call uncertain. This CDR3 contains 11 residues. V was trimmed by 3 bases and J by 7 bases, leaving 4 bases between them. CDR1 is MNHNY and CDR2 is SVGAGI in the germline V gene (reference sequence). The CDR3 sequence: CASSYANEQFF. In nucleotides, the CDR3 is TGTGCCAGCAGTTATGCGAATGAGCAGTTCTTC.

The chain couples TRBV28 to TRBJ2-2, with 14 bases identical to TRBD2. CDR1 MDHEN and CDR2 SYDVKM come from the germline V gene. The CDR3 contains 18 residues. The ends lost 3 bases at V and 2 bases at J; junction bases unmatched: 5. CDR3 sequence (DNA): TGTGCCAGCAGTTTCCTCGGACTAGCGGGGGGAAACACCGGGGAGCTGTTTTTT. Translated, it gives CASSFLGLAGGNTGELFF.

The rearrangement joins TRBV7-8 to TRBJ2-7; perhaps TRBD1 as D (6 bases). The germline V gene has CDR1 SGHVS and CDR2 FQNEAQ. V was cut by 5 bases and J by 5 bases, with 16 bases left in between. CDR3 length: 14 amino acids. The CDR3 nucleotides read TGTGCCAGCAGCGAGAGCACAGGGCTCAACGAGCAGTACTTC. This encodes CASSESTGLNEQYF.

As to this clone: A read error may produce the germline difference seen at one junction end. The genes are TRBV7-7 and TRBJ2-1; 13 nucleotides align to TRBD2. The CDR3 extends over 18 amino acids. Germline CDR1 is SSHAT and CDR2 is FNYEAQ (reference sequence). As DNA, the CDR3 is TGTGCTAGCAGCTTAGGGCCGGGACTAGCGGGAAAACACTCTGAGCAGTTCTTC. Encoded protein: CASSLGPGLAGKHSEQFF. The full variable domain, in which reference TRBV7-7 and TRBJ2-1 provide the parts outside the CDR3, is GAGVSQSPRYKVTKRGQDVTLRCDPISSHATLYWYQQALGQGPEFLTYFNYEAQPDKSGLPSDRFSAERPEGSISTLTIQRTEQRDSAMYRCASSLGPGLAGKHSEQFFGPGTRLTVL.

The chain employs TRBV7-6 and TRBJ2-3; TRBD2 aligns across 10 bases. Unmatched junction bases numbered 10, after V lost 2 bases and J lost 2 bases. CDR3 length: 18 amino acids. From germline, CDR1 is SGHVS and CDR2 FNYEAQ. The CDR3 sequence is CASSLFPTSGPATDTQYF. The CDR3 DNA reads TGTGCCAGCAGCTTATTCCCGACTAGCGGGCCTGCCACAGATACGCAGTATTTT.

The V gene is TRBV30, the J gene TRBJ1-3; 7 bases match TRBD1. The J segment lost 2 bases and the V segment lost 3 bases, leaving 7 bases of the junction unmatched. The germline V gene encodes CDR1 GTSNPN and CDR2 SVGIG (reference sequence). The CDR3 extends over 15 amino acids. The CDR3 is CAWRGQGVTGNTIYF. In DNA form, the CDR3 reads TGTGCCTGGAGAGGGCAGGGGGTCACTGGAAACACCATATATTTT.